The sequence of this T cell receptor (beta chain) was determined in a study of siplizumab effects on memory and regulatory T cells. Overall study findings and caveats: Just a small share of alloreactive clones was traced back to unstimulated subsets. Siplizumab produced a significant reduction in alloreactive sequences that were traceable to unstimulated CD4+ memory cells. With siplizumab, Treg-derived clones averaged roughly 66% of mappable alloreactive CD4+ clones, versus approximately 29% in controls.

Profiling relied on immunoSEQ multiplex PCR, and the TCRdb table lists in-frame clones only, not all of them. The repertoire consists of 75,000 to 100,000 clones, with 94% occurring once and the leading ten covering 0.3%. Germline V gene sequence: CDR1 SGHAT, CDR2 FQDESV (reference sequence). V lost 2 bases and J lost 7, with 12 bases in between. CDR3 length: 14 amino acids. Concerning this clone itself: Its antigen is undetermined.

The TCR comes from a human donor in good health. The V and J genes are TRBV11-1 and TRBJ2-1; D is unresolved. Sequencing input: non-Treg CD4+ T cells sorted from blood. The CDR3 loop is CASSLRIARNEQFF. CDR3 bases: TGTGCCAGCAGCTTACGAATAGCTAGGAATGAGCAGTTCTTC.